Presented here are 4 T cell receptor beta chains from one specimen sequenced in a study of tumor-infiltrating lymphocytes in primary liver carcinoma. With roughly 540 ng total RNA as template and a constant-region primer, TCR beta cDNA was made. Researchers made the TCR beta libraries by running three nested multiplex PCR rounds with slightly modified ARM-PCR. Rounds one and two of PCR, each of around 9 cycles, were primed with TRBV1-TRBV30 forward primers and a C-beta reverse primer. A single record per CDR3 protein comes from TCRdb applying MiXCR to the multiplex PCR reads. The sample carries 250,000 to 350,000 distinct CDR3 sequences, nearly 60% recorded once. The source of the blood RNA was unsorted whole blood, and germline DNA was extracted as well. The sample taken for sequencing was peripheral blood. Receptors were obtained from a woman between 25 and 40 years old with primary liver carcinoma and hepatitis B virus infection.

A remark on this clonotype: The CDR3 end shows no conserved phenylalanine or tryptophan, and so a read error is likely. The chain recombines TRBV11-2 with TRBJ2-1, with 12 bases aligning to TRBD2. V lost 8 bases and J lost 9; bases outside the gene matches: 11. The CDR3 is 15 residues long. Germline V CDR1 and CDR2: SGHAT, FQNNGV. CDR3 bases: TGTGCCAGCGGGTTCGGGACTAGCGGGCGCGGTGAGCAGTTCATA. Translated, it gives CASGFGTSGRGEQFI.

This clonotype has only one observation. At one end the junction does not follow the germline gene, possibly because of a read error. The CDR3 region is CAICDLGDTEAFF. In DNA, the CDR3 is TGTGCCATCTGTGATTTGGGGGACACTGAAGCTTTCTTT. This chain links TRBV10-3 with TRBJ1-1; perhaps TRBD1 as D (5 bases). The V gene's germline CDR1 is ENHRY and CDR2 SYGVKD. The CDR3 runs to 13 residues.

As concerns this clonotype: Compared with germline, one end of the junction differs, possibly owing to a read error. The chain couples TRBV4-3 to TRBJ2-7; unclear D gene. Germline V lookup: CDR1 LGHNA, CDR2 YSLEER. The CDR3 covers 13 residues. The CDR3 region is CASCQDRGPYLYF. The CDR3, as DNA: TGCGCCAGCTGCCAAGATCGCGGTCCGTACTTGTACTTC.

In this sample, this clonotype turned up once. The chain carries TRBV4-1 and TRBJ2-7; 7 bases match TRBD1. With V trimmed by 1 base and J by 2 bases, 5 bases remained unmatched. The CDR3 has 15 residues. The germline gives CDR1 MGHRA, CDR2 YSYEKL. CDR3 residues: CASSQGAGGAYEQYF. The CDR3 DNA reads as TGCGCCAGCAGCCAAGGGGCAGGGGGAGCCTACGAGCAGTACTTC.